The 3 T cell receptor beta chains in this list originate from one sample, sequenced in a study of blood T cells in healthy people across ages. The use of a sample-barcoded 5' primer and a J-beta primer mix characterized a second PCR of roughly 6 to 11 cycles. TCRdb reprocessed the 5' RACE reads via MiXCR and lists one record per CDR3 protein. The table shows under 2 million distinct CDR3 sequences, with around 35% occurring only once. The specimen was blood. The receptors come from a woman aged 30 to 39 in good health.

This chain uses TRBV19 with TRBJ1-2; a weak D match, TRBD1 (5 bases). Trimming left V 6 bases short and J 8 bases short, with 19 bases between. The CDR3 extends over 14 amino acids. Germline CDR1 and CDR2: LNHDA and SQIVND (reference sequence). The CDR3 loop is CASSHGAGRRGYTF. The CDR3 bases are TGTGCCAGTAGCCACGGAGCAGGGCGAAGGGGCTACACCTTC.

The chain joins TRBV24-1 to TRBJ2-2; D assignment may be TRBD1 or TRBD2 (5 bases each). V dropped 5 bases and J dropped 1 base, with 13 bases sitting between them. Germline loops: CDR1 KGHDR, CDR2 SFDVKD. The CDR3 is 16 amino acids. The CDR3 bases are TGTGCCACCAGTGGAGATCGGGGCCGGAACACCGGGGAGCTGTTTTTT. Translation: CATSGDRGRNTGELFF.

The chain carries TRBV7-2 and TRBJ2-7; 8 nucleotides line up with TRBD2. The CDR3 contains 17 residues. Unmatched junction bases numbered 10, after V lost 1 base and J lost 2 bases. Germline CDR1 SGHTA, CDR2 FQGNSA. CDR3 sequence: CASSLEGPGGAPYEQYF. In DNA, the CDR3 is TGTGCCAGCAGCTTAGAGGGCCCGGGGGGGGCCCCCTACGAGCAGTACTTC.